The clone carrying this T cell receptor (beta chain) turned up a few times. The sample is drawn from a study of human T cells and chemical hapten exposure. Whole-study context: Donors were sensitized with 2% DPC on the upper inner arm. Each patient's scalp received weekly diphenylcyclopropenone throughout the approximately 24-week study.

Library preparation tagged each individual cDNA molecule with a unique molecular identifier. In the authors' workflow: Counting gave a median of roughly 97,000 TCRs per sample, with values ranging from 23,224 to 690,600. TCRdb re-derived calls from the RACE reads in MiXCR, one entry per CDR3 protein. Clone size and V and J calls follow TCRdb, not the original study. This sample yields some 250,000 distinct CDR3 sequences, of which over 7.5% are seen a single time; less than 1.5% belongs to the top ten. The CDR3 is 17 amino acids. V trimming: 0 bases; J trimming: 0 bases; junction bases outside the gene matches: 9. From germline, CDR1 is SGHKS and CDR2 YYEKEE (reference sequence). Time point: pre-sensitization, week 0. Treatment meaning: therapeutic diphenylcyclopropenone sensitization with weekly scalp DPC.

V usage is TRBV5-5 and J usage is TRBJ2-7; 7 nucleotides agree with TRBD2. Material: whole blood, obtained in connection with sensitization to the hapten diphenylcyclopropenone (DPC). The sequence was obtained from a man aged 18 to 30 with alopecia areata. Some clones in this sample may be carry-over from other donors' samples. The CDR3 reads CASSLVPSGVYSYEQYF. The CDR3 DNA sequence: TGTGCCAGCAGCTTGGTCCCCAGCGGGGTTTACTCCTACGAGCAGTACTTC.